This paragraph reports one TCR beta chain. The sample originates from a study of CD8 T cells in Susac syndrome. The recently defined diagnostic criteria for definite or probable disease were met by the Susac syndrome patients. Germline assignment: CDR1 LGHNA and CDR2 YNFKEQ. There are 16 residues in the CDR3. The trim removed 1 base at V and 4 bases at J, leaving 7 bases unmatched. Reverse transcription used about 0.5 to 1 ug RNA and random hexamers. The immunoSEQ assay covered 54 Vbeta and 13 Jbeta segments for CDR3. TCRdb re-called the immunoSEQ multiplex PCR reads through MiXCR, storing one row per CDR3 protein. Of about 190,000 distinct CDR3 sequences listed, about 91% are singletons.

This receptor was taken from a human donor with Susac syndrome. Sequencing was done on a sample of CD4+ T cells from PBMCs. The rearrangement links TRBV4-2 to TRBJ2-5, with 9 bases that match TRBD2. The CDR3: CASSQVRLAGLETQYF. The CDR3 DNA reads as TGTGCCAGCAGCCAAGTGCGGCTAGCGGGGTTAGAGACCCAGTACTTC.